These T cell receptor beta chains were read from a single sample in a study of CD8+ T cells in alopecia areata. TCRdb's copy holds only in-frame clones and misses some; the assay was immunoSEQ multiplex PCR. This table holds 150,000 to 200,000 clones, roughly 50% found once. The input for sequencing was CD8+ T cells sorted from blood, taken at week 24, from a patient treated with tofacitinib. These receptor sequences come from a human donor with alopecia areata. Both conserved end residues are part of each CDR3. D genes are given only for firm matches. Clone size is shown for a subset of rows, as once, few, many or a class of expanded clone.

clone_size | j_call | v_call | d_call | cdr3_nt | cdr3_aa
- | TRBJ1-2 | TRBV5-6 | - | TGTGCCAGCAGCTTGTACACAGACTCCATTTATGGCTACACCTTC | CASSLYTDSIYGYTF
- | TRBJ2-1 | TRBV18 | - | TGTGCCAGCTCACCCGAGGGGCCTTCCTACAATGAGCAGTTCTTC | CASSPEGPSYNEQFF
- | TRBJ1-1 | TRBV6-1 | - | TGTGCCAGCAGTGAAGGTGTAGGTGAAGCTTTCTTT | CASSEGVGEAFF
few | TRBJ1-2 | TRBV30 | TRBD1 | TGTGCCTGGAGCAGGGGGCGCAACTATGGCTACACCTTC | CAWSRGRNYGYTF
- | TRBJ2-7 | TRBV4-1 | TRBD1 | TGCGCCAGCAGCCAAGCGGGGGACAGGGCTACCTACGAGCAGTACTTC | CASSQAGDRATYEQYF
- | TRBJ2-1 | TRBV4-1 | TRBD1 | TGCGCCAGCAGCCACTCACCCCGGGACAGGGTCCATGAGCAGTTCTTC | CASSHSPRDRVHEQFF
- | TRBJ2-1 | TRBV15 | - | TGTGCCACCAGCAGAGATCGTTCGTCCGGGAGCGGTCACAATGAGCAGTTCTTC | CATSRDRSSGSGHNEQFF
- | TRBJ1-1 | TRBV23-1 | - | TGCGCCAGCAGTCAAGTAGGAGAGGAAGCTTTCTTT | CASSQVGEEAFF
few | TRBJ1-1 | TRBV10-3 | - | TGTGCCATACGAACGCTGAACCCTGAAGCTTTCTTT | CAIRTLNPEAFF
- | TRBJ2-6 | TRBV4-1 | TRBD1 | TGCGCCAGCAGCCCCAACCTGGACAGGGGGTATGGGGCCAACGTCCTGACTTTC | CASSPNLDRGYGANVLTF
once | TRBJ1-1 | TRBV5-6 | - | TGTGCCAGCAGCCCCTCATGGGCATCATGGCAGGGGAACACTGAAGCTTTCTTT | CASSPSWASWQGNTEAFF
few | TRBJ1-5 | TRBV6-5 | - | TGTGCCAGCAGGCAGGGGTGGGGTCAGCCCCAGCATTTT | CASRQGWGQPQHF
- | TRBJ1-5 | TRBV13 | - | TGTGCCAGCAGCTTCTCTCGGGATCAGCCCCAGCATTTT | CASSFSRDQPQHF
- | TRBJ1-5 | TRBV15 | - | TGTGCCACCAGCAGCCTCTCTAATCAGCCCCAGCATTTT | CATSSLSNQPQHF
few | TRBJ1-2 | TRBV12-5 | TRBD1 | TGTGCTACCACCCCACCGTGGAAACCCGACAGGGGAGACGGCTACACCTTC | CATTPPWKPDRGDGYTF
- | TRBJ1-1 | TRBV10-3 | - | TGTGCCATCAGTGGGGGCTCCCAGACGGGGCGAAACACTGAAGCTTTCTTT | CAISGGSQTGRNTEAFF
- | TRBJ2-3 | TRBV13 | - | TGTGCCAGCAGCCCAGAGACGGACGGAACAGATACGCAGTATTTT | CASSPETDGTDTQYF
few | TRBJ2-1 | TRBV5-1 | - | TGCGCCAGCAGCTTCTACCGGGACATAAGAAACAATGAGCAGTTCTTC | CASSFYRDIRNNEQFF
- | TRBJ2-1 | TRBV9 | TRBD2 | TGTGCCAGCAGCACCCCGACTAGCGTGGAGGATGAGCAGTTCTTC | CASSTPTSVEDEQFF
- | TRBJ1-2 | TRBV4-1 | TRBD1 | TGCGCCAGCAGCCAAGATAAAGAATCAGGGGGCTCTGGCTACACCTTC | CASSQDKESGGSGYTF
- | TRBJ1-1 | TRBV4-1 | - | TGCGCCAGCAGCCAACTGGGGCGTTGGGGGGCTTTCTTT | CASSQLGRWGAFF
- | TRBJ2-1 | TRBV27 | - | TGTGCCAGCATCGCCAGGAACAATGAGCAGTTCTTC | CASIARNNEQFF
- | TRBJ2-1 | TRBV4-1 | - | TGCGCCAGCAGCCTTCGGACAAAGGGAGACAATGAGCAGTTCTTC | CASSLRTKGDNEQFF
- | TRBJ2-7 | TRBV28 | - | TGTGCCAGCAGACTATATAGGGGAAGGGCCTACGAGCAGTACTTC | CASRLYRGRAYEQYF
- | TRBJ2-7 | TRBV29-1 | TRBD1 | TGCAGCGTTGAAGGGGACAGATACGAGCAGTACTTC | CSVEGDRYEQYF
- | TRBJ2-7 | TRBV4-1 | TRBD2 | TGCGCCAGCAGCCAAGCCCTAGCGGGCGATCCCTACGAGCAGTACTTC | CASSQALAGDPYEQYF
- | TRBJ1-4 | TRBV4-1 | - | TGCGCCAGCAGCCAGGTTAATGAAAAACTGTTTTTT | CASSQVNEKLFF
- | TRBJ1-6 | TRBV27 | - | TGTGCCAGCAGTTTATCGACGGGGAGCTCCTATAATTCACCCCTCCACTTT | CASSLSTGSSYNSPLHF
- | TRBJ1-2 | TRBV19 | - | TGTGCCAGTAGTGCCCTTTTCCGAAGCTACTATGGCTACACCTTC | CASSALFRSYYGYTF
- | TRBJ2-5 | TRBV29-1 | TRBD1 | TGCAGCGTTGATCCAACCCCGACAGGGCGGAGGGAGACCCAGTACTTC | CSVDPTPTGRRETQYF
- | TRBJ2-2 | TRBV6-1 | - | TGTGCCAGCAGTGAAGTGGGCGCCGGGGAGCTGTTTTTT | CASSEVGAGELFF
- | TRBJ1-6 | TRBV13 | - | TGTGCCAGCAGTGATGGACGGGTCAATAATTCACCCCTCCACTTT | CASSDGRVNNSPLHF
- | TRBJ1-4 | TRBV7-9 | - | TGTGCCAGCACCCCGAAGGGCAGGAATGAAAAACTGTTTTTT | CASTPKGRNEKLFF
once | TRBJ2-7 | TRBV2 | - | TGTGCCAGCAGTTTAAGGAGCGTCTACGAGCAGTACTTC | CASSLRSVYEQYF
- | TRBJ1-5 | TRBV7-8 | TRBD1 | TGTGCCAGCAGCCCCTACACCGGGACAGCAAATCAGCCCCAGCATTTT | CASSPYTGTANQPQHF
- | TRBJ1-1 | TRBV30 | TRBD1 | TGTGCCTGGAGTCCCTTACAGGGGGTTGAAGCTTTCTTT | CAWSPLQGVEAFF
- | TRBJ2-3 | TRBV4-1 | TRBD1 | TGCGCCAGCAGCCCCGGGACAGACAGCACAGATACGCAGTATTTT | CASSPGTDSTDTQYF
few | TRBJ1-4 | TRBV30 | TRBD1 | TGTGCCTGGAGTGTAGGGTGGGACAGTGAAAAACTGTTTTTT | CAWSVGWDSEKLFF
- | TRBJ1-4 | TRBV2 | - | TGTGCCAGCAAACTCAACAGAGCAACTAATGAAAAACTGTTTTTT | CASKLNRATNEKLFF
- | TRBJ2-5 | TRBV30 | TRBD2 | TGTGCCTGGAGTGGTTTAGCGGGGCCAGAGACCCAGTACTTC | CAWSGLAGPETQYF
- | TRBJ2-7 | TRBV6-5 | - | TGTGCCAGCAGTAGTTCCCGGGACCCCATTTACGAGCAGTACTTC | CASSSSRDPIYEQYF
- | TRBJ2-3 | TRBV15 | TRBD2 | TGTGCCACCAGCAGCAGCGGGGCCACCAGCACAGATACGCAGTATTTT | CATSSSGATSTDTQYF